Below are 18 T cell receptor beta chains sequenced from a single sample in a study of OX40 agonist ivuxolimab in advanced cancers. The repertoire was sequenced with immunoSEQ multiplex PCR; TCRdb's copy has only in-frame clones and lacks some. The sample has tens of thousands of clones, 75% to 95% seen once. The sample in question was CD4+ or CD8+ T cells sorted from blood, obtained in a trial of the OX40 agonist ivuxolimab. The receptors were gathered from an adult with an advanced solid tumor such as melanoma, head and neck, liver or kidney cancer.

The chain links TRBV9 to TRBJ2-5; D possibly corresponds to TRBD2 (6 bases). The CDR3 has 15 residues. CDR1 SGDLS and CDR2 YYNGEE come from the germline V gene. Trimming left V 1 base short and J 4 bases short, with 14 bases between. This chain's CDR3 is CASSVSGVVTETQYF. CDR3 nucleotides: TGTGCCAGCAGCGTATCGGGAGTTGTGACAGAGACCCAGTACTTC.

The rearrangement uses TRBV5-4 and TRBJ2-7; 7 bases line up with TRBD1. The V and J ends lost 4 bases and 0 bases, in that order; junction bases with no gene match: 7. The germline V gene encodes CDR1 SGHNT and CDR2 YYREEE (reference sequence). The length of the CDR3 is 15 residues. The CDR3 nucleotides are TGTGCCAGCAGCCGACCGACAGGGAGCTCCTACGAGCAGTACTTC. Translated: CASSRPTGSSYEQYF.

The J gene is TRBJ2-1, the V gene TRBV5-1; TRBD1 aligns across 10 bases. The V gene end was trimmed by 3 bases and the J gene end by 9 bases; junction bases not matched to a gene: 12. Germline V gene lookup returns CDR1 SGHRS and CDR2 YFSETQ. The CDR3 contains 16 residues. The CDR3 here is CASSYKSGQGKGEQFF. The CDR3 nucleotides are TGCGCCAGCAGCTATAAATCGGGACAGGGGAAAGGTGAGCAGTTCTTC. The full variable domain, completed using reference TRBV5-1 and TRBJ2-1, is KAGVTQTPRYLIKTRGQQVTLSCSPISGHRSVSWYQQTPGQGLQFLFEYFSETQRNKGNFPGRFSGRQFSNSRSEMNVSTLELGDSALYLCASSYKSGQGKGEQFFGPGTRLTVL.

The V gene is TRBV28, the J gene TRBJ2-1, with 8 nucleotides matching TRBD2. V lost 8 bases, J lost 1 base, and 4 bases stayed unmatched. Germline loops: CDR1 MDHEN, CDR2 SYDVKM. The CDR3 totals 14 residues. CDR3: CASGTSGSYNEQFF. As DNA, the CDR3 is TGTGCCAGCGGAACTAGCGGATCCTACAATGAGCAGTTCTTC.

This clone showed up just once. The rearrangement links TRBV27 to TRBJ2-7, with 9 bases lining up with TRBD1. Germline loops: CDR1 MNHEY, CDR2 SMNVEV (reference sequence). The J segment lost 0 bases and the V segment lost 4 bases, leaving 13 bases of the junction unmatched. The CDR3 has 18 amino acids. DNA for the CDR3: TGTGCCAGCAGTTCGACCGGGACAGGGCGACCTAGCTCCTACGAGCAGTACTTC. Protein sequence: CASSSTGTGRPSSYEQYF.

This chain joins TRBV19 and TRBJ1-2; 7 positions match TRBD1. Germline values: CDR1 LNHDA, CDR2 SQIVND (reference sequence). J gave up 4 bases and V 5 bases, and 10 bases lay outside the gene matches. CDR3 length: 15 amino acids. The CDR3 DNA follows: TGTGCCAGTAGTTCCCCGGGACAGATATTCTATGGCTACACCTTC. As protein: CASSSPGQIFYGYTF.

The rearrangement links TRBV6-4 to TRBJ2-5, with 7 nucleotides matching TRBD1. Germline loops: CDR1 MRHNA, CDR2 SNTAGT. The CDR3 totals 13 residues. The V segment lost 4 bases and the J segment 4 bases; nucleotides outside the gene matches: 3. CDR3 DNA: TGTGCCAGCAGTGCCAACAGGGGAGAGACCCAGTACTTC. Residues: CASSANRGETQYF.

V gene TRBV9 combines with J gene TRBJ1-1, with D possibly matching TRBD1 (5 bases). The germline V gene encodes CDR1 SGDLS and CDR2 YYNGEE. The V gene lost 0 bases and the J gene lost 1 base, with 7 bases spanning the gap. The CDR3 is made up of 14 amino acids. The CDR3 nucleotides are TGTGCCAGCAGCGTAGCGACAGCGAACACTGAAGCTTTCTTT. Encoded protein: CASSVATANTEAFF. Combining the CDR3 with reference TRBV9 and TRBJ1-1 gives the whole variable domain DSGVTQTPKHLITATGQRVTLRCSPRSGDLSVYWYQQSLDQGLQFLIQYYNGEERAKGNILERFSAQQFPDLHSELNLSSLELGDSALYFCASSVATANTEAFFGQGTRLTVV.

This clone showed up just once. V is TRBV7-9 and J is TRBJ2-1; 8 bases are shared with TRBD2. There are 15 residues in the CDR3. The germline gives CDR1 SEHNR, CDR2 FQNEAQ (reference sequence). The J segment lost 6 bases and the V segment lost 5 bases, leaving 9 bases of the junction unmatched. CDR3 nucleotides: TGTGCCAGCAGCGCCCCGGGACTAGGTGGCAATGAGCAGTTCTTC. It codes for CASSAPGLGGNEQFF.

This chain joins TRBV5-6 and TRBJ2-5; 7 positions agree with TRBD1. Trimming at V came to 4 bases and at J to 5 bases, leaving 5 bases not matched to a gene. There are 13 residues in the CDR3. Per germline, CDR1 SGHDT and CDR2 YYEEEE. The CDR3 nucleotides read TGTGCCAGCAGCGGACAGGTTGGGGAGACCCAGTACTTC. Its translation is CASSGQVGETQYF.

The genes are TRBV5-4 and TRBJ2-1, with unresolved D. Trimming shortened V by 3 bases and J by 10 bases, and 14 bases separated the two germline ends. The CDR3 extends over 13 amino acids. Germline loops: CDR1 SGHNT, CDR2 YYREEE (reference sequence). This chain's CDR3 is CASSSRWRREQFF. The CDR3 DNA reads TGTGCCAGCAGCTCTCGGTGGCGCCGAGAGCAGTTCTTC.

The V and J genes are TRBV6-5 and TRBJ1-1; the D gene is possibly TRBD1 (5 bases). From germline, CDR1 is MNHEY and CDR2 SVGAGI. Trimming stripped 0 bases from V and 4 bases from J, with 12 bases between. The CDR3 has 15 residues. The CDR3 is CASSYSGGIITEAFF. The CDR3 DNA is TGTGCCAGCAGTTACTCGGGGGGTATCATCACTGAAGCTTTCTTT.

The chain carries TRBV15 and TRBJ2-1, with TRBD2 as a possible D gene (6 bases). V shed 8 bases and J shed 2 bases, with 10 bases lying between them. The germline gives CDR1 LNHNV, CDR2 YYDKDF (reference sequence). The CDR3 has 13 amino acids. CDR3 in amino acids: CATGGTAYNEQFF. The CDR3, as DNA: TGTGCCACCGGGGGGACCGCCTACAATGAGCAGTTCTTC.

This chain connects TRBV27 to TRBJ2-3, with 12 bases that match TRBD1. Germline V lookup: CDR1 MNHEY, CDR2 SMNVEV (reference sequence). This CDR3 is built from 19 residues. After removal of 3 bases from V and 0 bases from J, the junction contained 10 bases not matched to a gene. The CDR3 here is CASSLGQGARWGSTDTQYF. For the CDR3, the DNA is TGTGCCAGCAGTTTGGGACAGGGGGCGCGGTGGGGCAGCACAGATACGCAGTATTTT.

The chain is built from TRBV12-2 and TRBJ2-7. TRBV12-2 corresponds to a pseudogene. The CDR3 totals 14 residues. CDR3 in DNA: TGTGCCCCCCGACGGGGCGCGATTACCTACGAGCAGTACTTC. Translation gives CAPRRGAITYEQYF.

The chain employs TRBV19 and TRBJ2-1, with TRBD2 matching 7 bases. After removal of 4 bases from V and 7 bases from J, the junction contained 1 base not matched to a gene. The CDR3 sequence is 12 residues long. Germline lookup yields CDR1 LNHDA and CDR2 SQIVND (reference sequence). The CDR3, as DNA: TGTGCCAGTAGTAGCGGGAGTAATGAGCAGTTCTTC. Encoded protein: CASSSGSNEQFF. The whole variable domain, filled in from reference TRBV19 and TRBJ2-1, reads DGGITQSPKYLFRKEGQNVTLSCEQNLNHDAMYWYRQDPGQGLRLIYYSQIVNDFQKGDIAEGYSVSREKKESFPLTVTSAQKNPTAFYLCASSSGSNEQFFGPGTRLTVL.

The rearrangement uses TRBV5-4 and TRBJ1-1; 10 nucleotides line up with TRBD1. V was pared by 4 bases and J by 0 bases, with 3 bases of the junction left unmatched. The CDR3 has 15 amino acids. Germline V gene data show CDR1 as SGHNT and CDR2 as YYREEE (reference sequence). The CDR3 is CASSVGQGMNTEAFF. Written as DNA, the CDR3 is TGTGCCAGCAGCGTGGGACAGGGGATGAACACTGAAGCTTTCTTT.

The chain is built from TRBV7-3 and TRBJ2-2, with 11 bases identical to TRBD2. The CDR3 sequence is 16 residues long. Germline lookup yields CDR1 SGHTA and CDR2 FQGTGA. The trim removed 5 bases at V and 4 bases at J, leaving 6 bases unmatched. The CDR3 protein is CASSLTGTSGTGELFF. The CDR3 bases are TGTGCCAGCAGCCTCACAGGGACTAGCGGCACCGGGGAGCTGTTTTTT.